This T cell receptor beta chain appears in the sequencing data of a study of human T cells and chemical hapten exposure (TCRdb year 2021). For the study in its entirety: For sensitization, 2% DPC in acetone was applied to an approximately 2 cm by approximately 2 cm area of upper inner arm skin. Throughout the roughly 23-week study period, patients were also given weekly therapeutic DPC doses on the scalp. Patch tests used Finn chambers with 0.01% DPC on the upper back, scored after 6 days by International Contact Dermatitis Research Group standards. The patient cohort, mostly female, included alopecia areata with under or over 50% scalp involvement, alopecia totalis and alopecia universalis. Libraries were pooled for sequencing, and variation in per-sample TCR yields was attributed mainly to small differences in library volumes within the pool. This study followed changes in the peripheral blood TCR repertoire in vivo during primary and secondary sensitization of alopecia patients to the hapten diphenylcyclopropenone (DPC). Patient blood was sampled pre-sensitization (week 0) and at 2, 6 and about 24 weeks after DPC sensitization. For TCR sequencing, blood came from about 29 alopecia patients at anywhere from one to four time points (pre-sensitization, 2, 6 and 24 weeks). Points the paper makes about the study in general: Repeated subsampling changed both the strength of the expansion versus patch-test correlation and the threshold at which that correlation became significant. The number of PT1 expanded TCRs positively correlated with patch test score, significant at thresholds 8, 16 and 32 but not 4. The number of TCRs above 1 in 1000 frequency did not change with DPC sensitization; there was no evidence of global repertoire structure alterations. Alopecia, a presumed autoimmune disease, was present in all patients, so the immune response of the patients might differ from that of healthy individuals. Significantly more large CDR3 similarity clusters were formed by expanded TCRs than by pre-sensitization or healthy control sets, consistent with antigen-driven responses.

What the time point label conveys for this sample: patch test 3, about 24 weeks after DPC sensitization. Interpreted using the paper, the treatment or condition label stands for: therapeutic diphenylcyclopropenone sensitization with weekly scalp DPC. At every patch-test visit, the blood draw took place before the patch test was put on. To be eligible, patients had to be aged 18 to 70, diagnosed with alopecia and judged suitable for DPC therapy, while pregnant patients were excluded. Total RNA was isolated from unfractionated whole blood collected in Tempus Blood RNA tubes. V is clipped by 6 bases and J by 5 bases, and the sequence between their germline boundaries is 7 bases long. The CDR3 sequence holds 11 residues, the cysteine and phenylalanine included. Only the CDR3 DNA stays, 33 bases, in frame from base 1. The germline V gene (reference sequence) provides CDR1 MNHNY and CDR2 SVGAGI. Library preparation employed RACE. The reads were generated on a NextSeq 500. During library preparation, unique molecular identifiers were attached to individual cDNA molecules so that TCRs could be counted quantitatively and reproducibly. Each blood RNA sample was used to sequence both TCR alpha and TCR beta chains. From the authors' description of their analysis: The median number of TCRs per sample was around 96,000, ranging from roughly 23,224 to 690,600. The Decombinator software suite was used to annotate V, J and CDR3 in the TCR reads. To make PS versus PT1 abundance plots, every sample was subsampled to the same number of TCRs (28,000). TCRs were defined as expanded if absent before sensitization and observed at least eight times at the 2-week time point. TCRdb itself trimmed the public reads at Q25 with fastp, ran MiXCR and retained productive beta chains. Each CDR3 protein gets just one entry, which takes the most common genes and DNA from the rows behind it. The V and J calls, along with clone size, are taken from TCRdb and not from the paper's own processing. The sample table shows 50,000 to 75,000 distinct CDR3 sequences, and roughly 11% are seen once. The top ten clonotypes cover around 2.1% of the sample.

To note about this clonotype: The antigen it binds to is not known. Per-base quality was not reported, and no clone a single base away is much larger than it.

The TCR comes from a woman in her 30s with alopecia areata. Some clones in this sample may be carry-over from other donors' samples. The chain links TRBV6-6 with TRBJ2-5, with the D gene not clear enough to name. The sequencing used whole blood, collected in connection with sensitization to the hapten diphenylcyclopropenone (DPC). The encoded CDR3 is CASRSRETQYF. The DNA sequence reads TGTGCCAGCAGATCACGTGAGACCCAGTACTTC.